The entry below gives a single T cell receptor beta chain sequence along with its context. The antigen it binds to is not known. It has no much larger one-base neighbor in the sample; base qualities were not kept. V sheds 3 bases and J sheds 2 bases, leaving 10 bases between their ends. Taken from the germline V gene, the CDR1 and CDR2 loops are KGHSH and LQKENI. There are 15 amino acids in the CDR3, from cysteine to phenylalanine inclusive. Of all the DNA, just the CDR3 is kept, 45 bases in frame from base 1. This sample is drawn from a study of EBV T-cell therapy then PD-1 blockade in nasopharyngeal carcinoma (TCRdb year 2021). Genomic DNA was extracted from sorted cells using the Qiagen DNeasy Kit. The immunoSEQ platform was used for deep sequencing of the TCR beta chain. The study's own analysis went as follows. The immunoSEQ Analyzer software was used to analyze the repertoire data. TCRdb stores this immuneACCESS table with in-frame sequences only. Part of the clones is absent; in the studies checked, under half of the shortfall reflects unresolved V genes, and no reason is known for the rest. The DNA was the basis for D and trimming; V, J and clone size are from that table. The sample table lists under 20,000 clones, approximately 88% of them with a count of one. Approximately 31% of the sample comes from the top ten.

The treatment or condition label for this specimen denotes: AdE1-LMPpoly-expanded autologous EBV-specific T-cell therapy followed by anti-PD-1 nivolumab. The sequence came from a man in his forties or fifties with nasopharyngeal carcinoma. This sample comprised CD8+ T cells from blood, obtained between days 25 and 35 from a patient whose treatment included autologous EBV-specific T cells and nivolumab. The chain is made from TRBV18 and TRBJ2-2; the D gene is perhaps TRBD2, on 5 matching bases. The CDR3 protein: CASSPRTLNTGELFF. The DNA is TGTGCCAGCTCACCTAGGACTTTAAACACCGGGGAGCTGTTTTTT.